This TCR beta chain was observed in a study of shared T cell receptors in the human thymus. The method was immunoSEQ multiplex PCR; TCRdb's version includes in-frame clones alone and lacks a portion of them. The table lists approximately 760,000 clones, 80% to 90% of them singletons. The CDR3 totals 18 residues. V shed 5 bases and J 1 base; nucleotides not matched to a gene: 10. Germline values: CDR1 SGHNT, CDR2 YYREEE (reference sequence). This sample was shared with a second study, whose subject was human thymus T cells. This second study notes: It was from resections taken during corrective heart surgery that the thymus tissue came. Unrelated people showed highly overlapping thymic repertoires, related research reported.

V gene TRBV5-4 combines with J gene TRBJ2-7; 15 bases are a match to TRBD2. Sequencing was performed on thymocytes. This clonotype was obtained from a girl under two years old with a congenital heart defect. The CDR3 loop is CASRRTSGGAEGSYEQYF. The CDR3 nucleotides are TGTGCCAGCAGACGGACTAGCGGGGGGGCTGAAGGGTCCTACGAGCAGTACTTC. The variable domain in full, completed from reference TRBV5-4 and TRBJ2-7, reads ETGVTQSPTHLIKTRGQQVTLRCSSQSGHNTVSWYQQALGQGPQFIFQYYREEENGRGNFPPRFSGLQFPNYSSELNVNALELDDSALYLCASRRTSGGAEGSYEQYFGPGTRLTVT.